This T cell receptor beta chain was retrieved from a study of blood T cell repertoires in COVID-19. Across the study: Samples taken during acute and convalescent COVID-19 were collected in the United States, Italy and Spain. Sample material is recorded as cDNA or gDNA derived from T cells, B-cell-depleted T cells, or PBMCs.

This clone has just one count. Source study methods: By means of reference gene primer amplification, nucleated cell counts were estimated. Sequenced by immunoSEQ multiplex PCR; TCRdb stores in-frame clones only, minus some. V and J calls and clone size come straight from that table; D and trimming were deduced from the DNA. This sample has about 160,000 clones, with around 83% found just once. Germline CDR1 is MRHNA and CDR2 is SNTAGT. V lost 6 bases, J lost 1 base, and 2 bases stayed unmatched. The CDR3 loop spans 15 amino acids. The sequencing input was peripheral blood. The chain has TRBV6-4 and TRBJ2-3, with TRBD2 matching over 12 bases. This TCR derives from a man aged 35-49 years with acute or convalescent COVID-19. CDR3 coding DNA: TGTGCCAGCAGCCGGACTAGCGGGGGCACAGATACGCAGTATTTT. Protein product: CASSRTSGGTDTQYF.